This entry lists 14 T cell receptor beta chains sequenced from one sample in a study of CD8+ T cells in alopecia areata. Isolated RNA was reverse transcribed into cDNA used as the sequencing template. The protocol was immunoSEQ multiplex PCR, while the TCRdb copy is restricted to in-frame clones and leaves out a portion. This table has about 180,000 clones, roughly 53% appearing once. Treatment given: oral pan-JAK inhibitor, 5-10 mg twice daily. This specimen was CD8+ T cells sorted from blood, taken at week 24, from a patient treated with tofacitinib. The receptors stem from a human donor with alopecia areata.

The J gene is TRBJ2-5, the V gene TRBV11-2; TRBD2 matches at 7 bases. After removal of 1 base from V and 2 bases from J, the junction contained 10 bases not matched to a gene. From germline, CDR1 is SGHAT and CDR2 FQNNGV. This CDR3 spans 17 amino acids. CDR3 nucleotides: TGTGCCAGCAGCTTAGTCCCGACTAGCCGGACACAAGAGACCCAGTACTTC. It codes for CASSLVPTSRTQETQYF. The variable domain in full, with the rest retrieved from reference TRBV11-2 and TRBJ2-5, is EAGVAQSPRYKIIEKRQSVAFWCNPISGHATLYWYQQILGQGPKLLIQFQNNGVVDDSQLPKDRFSAERLKGVDSTLKIQPAKLEDSAVYLCASSLVPTSRTQETQYFGPGTRLLVL.

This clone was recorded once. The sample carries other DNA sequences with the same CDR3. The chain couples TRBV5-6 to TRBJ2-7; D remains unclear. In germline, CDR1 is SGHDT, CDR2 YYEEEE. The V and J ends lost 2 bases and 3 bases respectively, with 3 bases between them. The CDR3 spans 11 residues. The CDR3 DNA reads TGTGCCAGCAGCTTCGGCTACGAGCAGTACTTC. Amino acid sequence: CASSFGYEQYF.

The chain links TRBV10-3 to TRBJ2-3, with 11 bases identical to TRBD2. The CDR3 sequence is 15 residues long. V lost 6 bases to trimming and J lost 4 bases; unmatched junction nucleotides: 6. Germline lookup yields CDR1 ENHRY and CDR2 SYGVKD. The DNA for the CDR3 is TGTGCCATCAGAGGGGGACTAGCGGTCGCAGATACGCAGTATTTT. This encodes CAIRGGLAVADTQYF.

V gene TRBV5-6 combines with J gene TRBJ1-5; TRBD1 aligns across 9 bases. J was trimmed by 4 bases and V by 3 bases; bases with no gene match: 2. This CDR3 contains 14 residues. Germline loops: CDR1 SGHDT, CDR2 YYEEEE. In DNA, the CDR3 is TGTGCCAGCAGCTCCGGGACAGGGAATCAGCCCCAGCATTTT. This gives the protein CASSSGTGNQPQHF.

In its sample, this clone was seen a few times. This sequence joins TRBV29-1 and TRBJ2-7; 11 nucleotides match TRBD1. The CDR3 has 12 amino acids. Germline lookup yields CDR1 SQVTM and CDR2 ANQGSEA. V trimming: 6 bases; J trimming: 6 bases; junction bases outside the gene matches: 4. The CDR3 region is CSVPGQGVEQYF. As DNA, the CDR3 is TGCAGCGTCCCGGGACAGGGGGTCGAGCAGTACTTC.

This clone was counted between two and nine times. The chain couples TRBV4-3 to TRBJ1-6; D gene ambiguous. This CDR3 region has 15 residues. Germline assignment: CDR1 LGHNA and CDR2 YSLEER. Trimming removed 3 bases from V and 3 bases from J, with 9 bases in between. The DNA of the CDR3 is TGCGCCAGCAGCCAGGGGAGAGACTATAATTCACCCCTCCACTTT. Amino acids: CASSQGRDYNSPLHF.

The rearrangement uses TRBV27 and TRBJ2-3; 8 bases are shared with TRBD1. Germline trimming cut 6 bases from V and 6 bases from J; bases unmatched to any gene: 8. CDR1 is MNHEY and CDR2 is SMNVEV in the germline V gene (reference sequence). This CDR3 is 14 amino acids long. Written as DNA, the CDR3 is TGTGCCAGCAGCGAGACAGGGGACGGGGATACGCAGTATTTT. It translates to CASSETGDGDTQYF.

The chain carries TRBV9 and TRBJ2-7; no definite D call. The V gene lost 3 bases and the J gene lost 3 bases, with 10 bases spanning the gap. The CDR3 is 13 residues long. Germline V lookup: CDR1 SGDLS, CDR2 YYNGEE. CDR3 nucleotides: TGTGCCAGCAGCGGAGACGGCGGCTACGAGCAGTACTTC. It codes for CASSGDGGYEQYF.

CDR3 DNA sequence: TGTGCCAGCAGCACCCAGCGGGAGCAGTTCTTC. Amino acid sequence: CASSTQREQFF. V gene TRBV7-9 combines with J gene TRBJ2-1; D is possibly TRBD2 (5 bases). Trimming stripped 5 bases from V and 10 bases from J, with 9 bases between. The CDR3 contains 11 residues. Germline lookup yields CDR1 SEHNR and CDR2 FQNEAQ (reference sequence).

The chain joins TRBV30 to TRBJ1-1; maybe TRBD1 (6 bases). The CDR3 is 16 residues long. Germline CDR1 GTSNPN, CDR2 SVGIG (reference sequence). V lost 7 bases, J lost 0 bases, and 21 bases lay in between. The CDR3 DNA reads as TGTGCCTCGAGCAATATCTTGTGGGGGCTGAACACTGAAGCTTTCTTT. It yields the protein CASSNILWGLNTEAFF.

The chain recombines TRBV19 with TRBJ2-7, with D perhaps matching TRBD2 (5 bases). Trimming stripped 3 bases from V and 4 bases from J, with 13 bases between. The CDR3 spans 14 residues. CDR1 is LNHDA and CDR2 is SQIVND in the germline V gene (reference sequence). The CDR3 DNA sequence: TGTGCCAGTAGTATCGGATACGGGATGTACGAGCAGTACTTC. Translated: CASSIGYGMYEQYF. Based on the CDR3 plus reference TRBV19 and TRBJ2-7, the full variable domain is DGGITQSPKYLFRKEGQNVTLSCEQNLNHDAMYWYRQDPGQGLRLIYYSQIVNDFQKGDIAEGYSVSREKKESFPLTVTSAQKNPTAFYLCASSIGYGMYEQYFGPGTRLTVT.

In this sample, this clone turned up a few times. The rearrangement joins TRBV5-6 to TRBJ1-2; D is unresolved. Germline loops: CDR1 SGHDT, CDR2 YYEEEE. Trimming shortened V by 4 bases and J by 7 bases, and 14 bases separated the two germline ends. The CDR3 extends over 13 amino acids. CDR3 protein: CASSPGSSGGYTF. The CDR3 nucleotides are TGTGCCAGCAGCCCCGGCAGCAGTGGTGGCTACACCTTC.

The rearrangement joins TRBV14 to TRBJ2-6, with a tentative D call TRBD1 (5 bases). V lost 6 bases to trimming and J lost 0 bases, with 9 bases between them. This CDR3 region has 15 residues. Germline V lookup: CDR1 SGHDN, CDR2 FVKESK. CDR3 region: CASRDSLSGANVLTF. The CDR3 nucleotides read TGTGCCAGCAGAGACAGTCTCTCTGGGGCCAACGTCCTGACTTTC. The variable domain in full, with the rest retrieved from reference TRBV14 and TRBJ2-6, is EAGVTQFPSHSVIEKGQTVTLRCDPISGHDNLYWYRRVMGKEIKFLLHFVKESKQDESGMPNNRFLAERTGGTYSTLKVQPAELEDSGVYFCASRDSLSGANVLTFGAGSRLTVL.

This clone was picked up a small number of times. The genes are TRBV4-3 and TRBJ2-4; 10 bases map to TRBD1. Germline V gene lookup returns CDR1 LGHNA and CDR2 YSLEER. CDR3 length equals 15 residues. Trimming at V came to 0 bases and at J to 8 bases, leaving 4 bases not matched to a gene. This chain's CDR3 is CASSQDWGQGYIQYF. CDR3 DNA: TGCGCCAGCAGCCAAGATTGGGGACAGGGGTACATTCAGTACTTC.